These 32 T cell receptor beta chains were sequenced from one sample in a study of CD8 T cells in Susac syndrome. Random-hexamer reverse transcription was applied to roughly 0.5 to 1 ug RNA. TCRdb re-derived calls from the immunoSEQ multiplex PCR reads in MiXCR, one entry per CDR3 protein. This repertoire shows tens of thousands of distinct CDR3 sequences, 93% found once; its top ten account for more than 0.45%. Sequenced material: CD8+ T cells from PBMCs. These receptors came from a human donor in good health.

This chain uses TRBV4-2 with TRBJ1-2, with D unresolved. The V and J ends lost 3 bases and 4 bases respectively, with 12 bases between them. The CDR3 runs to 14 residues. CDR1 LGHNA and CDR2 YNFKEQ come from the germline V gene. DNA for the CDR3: TGTGCCAGCAGCCACCCGTCTGGAGTCTATGGCTACACCTTC. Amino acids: CASSHPSGVYGYTF.

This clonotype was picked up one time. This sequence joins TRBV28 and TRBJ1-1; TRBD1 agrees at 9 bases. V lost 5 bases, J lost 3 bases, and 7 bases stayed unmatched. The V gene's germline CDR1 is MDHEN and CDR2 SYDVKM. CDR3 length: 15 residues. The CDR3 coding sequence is TGTGCCAGCAGTCCCTCCGGGACAGGGCACACTGAAGCTTTCTTT. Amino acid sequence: CASSPSGTGHTEAFF.

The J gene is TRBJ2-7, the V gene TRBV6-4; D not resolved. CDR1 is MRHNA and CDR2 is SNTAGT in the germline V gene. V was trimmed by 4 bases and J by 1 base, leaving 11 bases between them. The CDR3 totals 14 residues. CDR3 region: CASSASDGSYEQYF. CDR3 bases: TGTGCCAGCAGTGCCTCTGACGGTTCCTACGAGCAGTACTTC.

CDR3 sequence: CASSVGFGNTIYF. The CDR3 coding sequence is TGTGCCAGTAGTGTGGGATTCGGAAACACCATATATTTT. The chain links TRBV19 to TRBJ1-3; no reliable D call. CDR1 is LNHDA, CDR2 SQIVND, per germline (reference sequence). The length of the CDR3 is 13 residues. Trimming stripped 5 bases from V and 4 bases from J, with 9 bases between.

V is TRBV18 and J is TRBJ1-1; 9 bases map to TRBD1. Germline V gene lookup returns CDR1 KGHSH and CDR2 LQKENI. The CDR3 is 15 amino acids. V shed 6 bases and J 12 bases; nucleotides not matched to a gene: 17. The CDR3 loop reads CASSRGQGPQTDTFF. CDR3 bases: TGTGCCAGCTCCCGCGGACAGGGGCCGCAAACCGACACTTTCTTT.

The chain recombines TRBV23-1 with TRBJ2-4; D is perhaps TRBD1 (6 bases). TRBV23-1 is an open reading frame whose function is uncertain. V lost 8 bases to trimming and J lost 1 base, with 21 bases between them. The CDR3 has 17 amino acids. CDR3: CASGAVQGTFAKNIQYF. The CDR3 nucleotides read TGCGCCAGCGGCGCCGTTCAGGGGACGTTTGCCAAAAACATTCAGTACTTC.

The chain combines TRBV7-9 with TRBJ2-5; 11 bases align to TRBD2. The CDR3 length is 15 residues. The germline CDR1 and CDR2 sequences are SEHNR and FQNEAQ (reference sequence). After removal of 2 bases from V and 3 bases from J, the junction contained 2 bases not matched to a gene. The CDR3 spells CASSLTSGSKETQYF. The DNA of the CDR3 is TGTGCCAGCAGCTTAACTAGCGGGAGCAAAGAGACCCAGTACTTC.

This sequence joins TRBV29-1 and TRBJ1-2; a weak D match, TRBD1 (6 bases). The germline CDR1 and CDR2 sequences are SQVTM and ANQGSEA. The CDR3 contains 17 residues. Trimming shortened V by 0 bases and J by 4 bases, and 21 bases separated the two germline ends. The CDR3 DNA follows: TGCAGCGTTGAAGAGACGCATGCCTGGGAGACAGGCTATGGCTACACCTTC. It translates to CSVEETHAWETGYGYTF.

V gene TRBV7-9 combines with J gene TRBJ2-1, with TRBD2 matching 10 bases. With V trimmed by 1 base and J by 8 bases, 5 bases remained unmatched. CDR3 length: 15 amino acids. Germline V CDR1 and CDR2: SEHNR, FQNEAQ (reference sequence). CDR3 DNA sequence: TGTGCCAGCAGCTTAGAGTCTAGCGGGAGCGATGAGCAGTTCTTC. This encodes CASSLESSGSDEQFF.

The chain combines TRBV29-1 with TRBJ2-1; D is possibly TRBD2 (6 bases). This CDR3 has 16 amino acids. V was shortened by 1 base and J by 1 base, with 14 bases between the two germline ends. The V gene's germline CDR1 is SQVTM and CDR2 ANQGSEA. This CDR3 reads CSVEGRLGPSYNEQFF. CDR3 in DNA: TGCAGCGTTGAAGGGAGACTAGGCCCGTCCTACAATGAGCAGTTCTTC.

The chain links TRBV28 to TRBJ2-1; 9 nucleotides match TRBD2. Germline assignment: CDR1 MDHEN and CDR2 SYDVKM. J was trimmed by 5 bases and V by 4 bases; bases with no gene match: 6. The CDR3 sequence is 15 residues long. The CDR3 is CASSWGPSGNNEQFF. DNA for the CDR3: TGTGCCAGCAGTTGGGGTCCTAGCGGGAACAATGAGCAGTTCTTC.

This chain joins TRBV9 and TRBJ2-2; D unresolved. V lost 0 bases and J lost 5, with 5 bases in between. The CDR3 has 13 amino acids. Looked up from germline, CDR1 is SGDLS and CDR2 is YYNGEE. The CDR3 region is CASSVGETGELFF. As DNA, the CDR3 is TGTGCCAGCAGCGTAGGAGAGACCGGGGAGCTGTTTTTT.

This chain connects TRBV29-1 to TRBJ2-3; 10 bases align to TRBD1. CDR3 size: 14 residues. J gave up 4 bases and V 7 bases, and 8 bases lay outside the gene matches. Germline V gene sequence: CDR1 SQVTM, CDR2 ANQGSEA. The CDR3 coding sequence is TGCAGCGCGTTGGGACAGGGGAACGCAGATACGCAGTATTTT. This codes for CSALGQGNADTQYF.

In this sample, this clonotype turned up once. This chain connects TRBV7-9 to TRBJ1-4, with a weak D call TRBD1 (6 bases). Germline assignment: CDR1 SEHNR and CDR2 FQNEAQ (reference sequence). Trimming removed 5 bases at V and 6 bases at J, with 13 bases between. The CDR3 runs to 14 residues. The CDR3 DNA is TGTGCCAGCAGCCCTGGACAGTCCCATGAAAAACTGTTTTTT. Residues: CASSPGQSHEKLFF.

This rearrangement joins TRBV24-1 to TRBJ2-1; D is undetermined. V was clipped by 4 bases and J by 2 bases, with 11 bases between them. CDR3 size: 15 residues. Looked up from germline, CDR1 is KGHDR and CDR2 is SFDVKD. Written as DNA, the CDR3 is TGTGCCACCAGTGAGGTAGGTGCGACCTACAATGAGCAGTTCTTC. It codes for CATSEVGATYNEQFF.

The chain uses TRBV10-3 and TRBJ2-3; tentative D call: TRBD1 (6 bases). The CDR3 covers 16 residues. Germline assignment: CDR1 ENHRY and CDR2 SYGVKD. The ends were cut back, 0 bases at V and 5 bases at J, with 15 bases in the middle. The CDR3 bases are TGTGCCATCAGTGAGTCGGGGGACAATATTGGAGATACGCAGTATTTT. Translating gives CAISESGDNIGDTQYF.

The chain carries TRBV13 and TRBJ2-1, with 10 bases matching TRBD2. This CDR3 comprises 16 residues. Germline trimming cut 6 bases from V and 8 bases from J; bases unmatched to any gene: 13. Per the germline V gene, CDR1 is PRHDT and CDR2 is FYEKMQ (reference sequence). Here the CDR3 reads CASSPPSGRAGHEQFF. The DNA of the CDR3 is TGTGCCAGCAGTCCTCCGAGCGGGAGGGCTGGGCATGAGCAGTTCTTC.

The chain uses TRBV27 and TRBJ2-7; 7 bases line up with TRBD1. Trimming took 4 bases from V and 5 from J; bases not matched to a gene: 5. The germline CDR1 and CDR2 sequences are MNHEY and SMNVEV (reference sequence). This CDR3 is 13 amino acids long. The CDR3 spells CASSWTGGHEQYF. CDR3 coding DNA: TGTGCCAGCAGTTGGACAGGTGGCCACGAGCAGTACTTC.

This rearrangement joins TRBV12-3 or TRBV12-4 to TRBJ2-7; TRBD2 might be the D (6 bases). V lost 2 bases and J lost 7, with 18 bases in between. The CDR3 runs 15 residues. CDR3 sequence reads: CASSLFLDPRGEQYF. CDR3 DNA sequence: TGTGCCAGCAGTTTATTCCTTGACCCTCGGGGGGAGCAGTACTTC.

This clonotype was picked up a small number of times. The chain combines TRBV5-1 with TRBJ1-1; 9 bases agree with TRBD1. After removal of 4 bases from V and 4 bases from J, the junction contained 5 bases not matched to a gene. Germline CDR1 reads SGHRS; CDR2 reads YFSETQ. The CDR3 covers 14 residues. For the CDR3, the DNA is TGCGCCAGCAGCCCCCGACAGGGGGTCACTGAAGCTTTCTTT. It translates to CASSPRQGVTEAFF.

The CDR3, as DNA: TGCGCCAGCAGCCAAGGCTTTCAGGGCAGGGGCACTGAAGCTTTCTTT. Amino acid sequence: CASSQGFQGRGTEAFF. The chain joins TRBV4-1 to TRBJ1-1; possibly TRBD1 for D (6 bases). The germline CDR1 and CDR2 sequences are MGHRA and YSYEKL. Trimming took 1 base from V and 4 from J, leaving 16 bases between them. CDR3 length: 16 amino acids.

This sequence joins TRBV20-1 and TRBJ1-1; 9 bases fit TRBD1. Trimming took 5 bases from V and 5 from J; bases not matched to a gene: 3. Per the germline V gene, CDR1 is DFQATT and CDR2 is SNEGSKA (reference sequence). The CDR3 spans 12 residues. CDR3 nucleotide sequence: TGCAGTGCTGGGACAGGGCATACTGAAGCTTTCTTT. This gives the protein CSAGTGHTEAFF.

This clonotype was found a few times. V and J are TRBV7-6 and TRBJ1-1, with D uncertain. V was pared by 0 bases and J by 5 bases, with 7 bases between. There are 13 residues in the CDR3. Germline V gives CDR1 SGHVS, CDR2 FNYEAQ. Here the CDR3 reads CASSLARGTEAFF. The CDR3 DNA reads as TGTGCCAGCAGCTTAGCTCGAGGGACTGAAGCTTTCTTT.

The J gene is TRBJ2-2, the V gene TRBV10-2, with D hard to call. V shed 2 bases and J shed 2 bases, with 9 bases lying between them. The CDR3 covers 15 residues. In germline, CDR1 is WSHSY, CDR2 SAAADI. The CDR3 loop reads CASSEPSVNTGELFF. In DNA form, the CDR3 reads TGCGCCAGCAGTGAGCCCAGCGTCAACACCGGGGAGCTGTTTTTT.

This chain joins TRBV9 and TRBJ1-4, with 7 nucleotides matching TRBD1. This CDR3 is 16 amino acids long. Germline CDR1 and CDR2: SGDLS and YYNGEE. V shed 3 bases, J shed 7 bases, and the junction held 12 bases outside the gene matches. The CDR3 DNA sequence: TGTGCCAGCAGCGCCGCATTGGGCCAGGGGGGTGAAAAACTGTTTTTT. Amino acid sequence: CASSAALGQGGEKLFF.

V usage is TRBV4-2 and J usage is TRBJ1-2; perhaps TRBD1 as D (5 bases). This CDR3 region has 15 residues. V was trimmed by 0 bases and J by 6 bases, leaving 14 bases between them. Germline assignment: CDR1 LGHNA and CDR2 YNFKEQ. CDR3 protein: CASSQDPSTVDGYTF. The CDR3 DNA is TGTGCCAGCAGCCAAGATCCTTCGACAGTCGATGGCTACACCTTC.

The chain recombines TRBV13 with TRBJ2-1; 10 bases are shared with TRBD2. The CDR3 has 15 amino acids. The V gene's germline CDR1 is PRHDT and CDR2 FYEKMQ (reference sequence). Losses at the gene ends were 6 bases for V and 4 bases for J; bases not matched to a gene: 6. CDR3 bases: TGTGCCAGCAGGGACCGGGGACTAGCGTACAATGAGCAGTTCTTC. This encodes CASRDRGLAYNEQFF.

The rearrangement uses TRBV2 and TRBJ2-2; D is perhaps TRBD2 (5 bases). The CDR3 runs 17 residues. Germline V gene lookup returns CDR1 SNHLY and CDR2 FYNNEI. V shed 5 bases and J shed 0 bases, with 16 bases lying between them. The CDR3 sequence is CASSQGPLATNTGELFF. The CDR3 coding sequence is TGTGCCAGCAGTCAAGGCCCTCTAGCAACGAACACCGGGGAGCTGTTTTTT.

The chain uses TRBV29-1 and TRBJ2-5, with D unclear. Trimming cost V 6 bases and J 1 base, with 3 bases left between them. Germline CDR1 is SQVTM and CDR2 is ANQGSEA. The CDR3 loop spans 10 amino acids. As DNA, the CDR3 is TGCAGCGTCCCCCAAGAGACCCAGTACTTC. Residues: CSVPQETQYF.

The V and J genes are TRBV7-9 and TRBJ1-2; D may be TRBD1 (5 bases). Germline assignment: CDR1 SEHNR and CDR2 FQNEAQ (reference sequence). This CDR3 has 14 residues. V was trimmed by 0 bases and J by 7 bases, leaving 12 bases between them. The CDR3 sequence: CASSLAGVGSGYTF. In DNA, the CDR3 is TGTGCCAGCAGCTTAGCGGGGGTTGGTAGTGGCTACACCTTC.

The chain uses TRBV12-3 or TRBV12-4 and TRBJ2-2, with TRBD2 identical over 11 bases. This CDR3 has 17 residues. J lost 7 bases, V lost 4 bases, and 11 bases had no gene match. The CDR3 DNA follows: TGTGCCAGCAGTTCCTTCCTTAGCGGGAGGGGAGGCGGGGAGCTGTTTTTT. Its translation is CASSSFLSGRGGGELFF.

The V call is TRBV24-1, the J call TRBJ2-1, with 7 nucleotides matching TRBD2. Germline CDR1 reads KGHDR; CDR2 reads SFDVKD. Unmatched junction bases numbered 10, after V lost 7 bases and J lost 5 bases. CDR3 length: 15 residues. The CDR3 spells CATRAWGGNNNEQFF. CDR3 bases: TGTGCCACCAGAGCCTGGGGGGGGAATAACAATGAGCAGTTCTTC.